This is a list of T cell receptor beta chains from one sample in a study of control samples from healthy donors and cancer patients. Profiled with immunoSEQ multiplex PCR; TCRdb holds only in-frame clones, not every one. The table lists around 76,000 clones, around 90% of them singletons, with approximately 8.8% in the top ten. Sequenced material: PBMCs. These receptors all come from a woman aged 45-65 years with colorectal cancer. The CDR3 runs from the conserved cysteine through the conserved F or W. Fields, in order: J gene, clone size, D gene, V gene, CDR3 DNA, CDR3 protein. D genes are given only for firm matches. Only part of the rows carry a size: once, few, many, or a class if the clone is expanded.

j_call: TRBJ2-5; clone_size: NA; d_call: NA; v_call: TRBV25-1; cdr3_nt: TGTGCCAGCGGGGGACGGCAAGAGACCCAGTACTTC; cdr3_aa: CASGGRQETQYF
j_call: TRBJ1-5; clone_size: NA; d_call: TRBD1; v_call: TRBV2; cdr3_nt: TGTGCCAGCAGTGCCATGGGACAGGGAAGCCAGCCCCAGCATTTT; cdr3_aa: CASSAMGQGSQPQHF
j_call: TRBJ1-1; clone_size: NA; d_call: NA; v_call: TRBV7-9; cdr3_nt: TGTGCCAGCAGCCCGCCGATGAACACTGAAGCTTTCTTT; cdr3_aa: CASSPPMNTEAFF
j_call: TRBJ2-4; clone_size: once; d_call: NA; v_call: TRBV27; cdr3_nt: TGTGCCAGCAGTTTAGATGGACCCAAAAACATTCAGTACTTC; cdr3_aa: CASSLDGPKNIQYF
j_call: TRBJ2-2; clone_size: NA; d_call: NA; v_call: TRBV6-5; cdr3_nt: TGTGCCAGCACGGAAGGGAGTACCACCGGGGAGCTGTTTTTT; cdr3_aa: CASTEGSTTGELFF
j_call: TRBJ1-2; clone_size: NA; d_call: NA; v_call: TRBV30; cdr3_nt: TGTGCCTGGACCCGGGACACAACTTCAAACTATGGCTACACCTTC; cdr3_aa: CAWTRDTTSNYGYTF
j_call: TRBJ1-4; clone_size: NA; d_call: NA; v_call: TRBV6-5; cdr3_nt: TGTGCCAGCAGTTACTCGACACGGATTAATGAAAAACTGTTTTTT; cdr3_aa: CASSYSTRINEKLFF
j_call: TRBJ2-1; clone_size: NA; d_call: NA; v_call: TRBV19; cdr3_nt: TGTGCCAGTACACCCGGTTATTCAAACAATGAGCAGTTCTTC; cdr3_aa: CASTPGYSNNEQFF
j_call: TRBJ1-2; clone_size: NA; d_call: NA; v_call: TRBV5-4; cdr3_nt: TGTGCCAGCAGCATGGACGGAGCCTATGGCTACACCTTC; cdr3_aa: CASSMDGAYGYTF
j_call: TRBJ2-5; clone_size: NA; d_call: TRBD1; v_call: TRBV5-1; cdr3_nt: TGCGCCAGCAGCTTGGGACAGGGCAGGGAGACCCAGTACTTC; cdr3_aa: CASSLGQGRETQYF
j_call: TRBJ2-6; clone_size: once; d_call: NA; v_call: TRBV5-4; cdr3_nt: TGTGCCAGCAGCGATCAGCGATCTGGGGCCAACGTCCTGACTTTC; cdr3_aa: CASSDQRSGANVLTF
j_call: TRBJ2-1; clone_size: NA; d_call: NA; v_call: TRBV30; cdr3_nt: TGTGCCTGGAGTTCTAGCTCCGGCAATGAGCAGTTCTTC; cdr3_aa: CAWSSSSGNEQFF
j_call: TRBJ1-1; clone_size: NA; d_call: NA; v_call: TRBV9; cdr3_nt: TGTGCCAGCAGCGTAGGCTGGGTTTTAACTGAAGCTTTCTTT; cdr3_aa: CASSVGWVLTEAFF
j_call: TRBJ1-2; clone_size: NA; d_call: NA; v_call: TRBV5-5; cdr3_nt: TGTGCCAGCAGCCTATCTACAGGGACCCCCTATGGCTACACCTTC; cdr3_aa: CASSLSTGTPYGYTF
j_call: TRBJ1-6; clone_size: NA; d_call: TRBD1; v_call: TRBV18; cdr3_nt: TGTGCCAGCTCTCCTGTTGATCCGACAGGGGACGTGGGGTCACCCCTCCACTTT; cdr3_aa: CASSPVDPTGDVGSPLHF
j_call: TRBJ1-2; clone_size: NA; d_call: NA; v_call: TRBV30; cdr3_nt: TGTGCCTGGAGTGTAAAGGATGACTATGGCTACACCTTC; cdr3_aa: CAWSVKDDYGYTF
j_call: TRBJ1-1; clone_size: NA; d_call: NA; v_call: TRBV15; cdr3_nt: TGTGCCACCAGCACCGGGGGCCGGAACACTGAAGCTTTCTTT; cdr3_aa: CATSTGGRNTEAFF
j_call: TRBJ1-1; clone_size: NA; d_call: NA; v_call: TRBV6-2/TRBV6-3; cdr3_nt: TGTGCCAGCAGTATGGCCCAGGGCACTGAAGCTTTCTTT; cdr3_aa: CASSMAQGTEAFF
j_call: TRBJ2-1; clone_size: NA; d_call: NA; v_call: TRBV11-3; cdr3_nt: TGTGCCCCGGTGATACATAAGGTTGAGCAGTTCTTC; cdr3_aa: CAPVIHKVEQFF
j_call: TRBJ1-2; clone_size: once; d_call: TRBD1; v_call: TRBV9; cdr3_nt: TGTGCCAGCAGCGTAGGACAGGGGATCGGCTACACCTTC; cdr3_aa: CASSVGQGIGYTF
j_call: TRBJ2-3; clone_size: NA; d_call: NA; v_call: TRBV30; cdr3_nt: TGTGCCTGGAGTGTACTATCCGGCACAGATACGCAGTATTTT; cdr3_aa: CAWSVLSGTDTQYF
j_call: TRBJ1-5; clone_size: NA; d_call: NA; v_call: TRBV10-3; cdr3_nt: TGTGCCATCAGTGAGTCTGGAGGGCAGCCCCAGCATTTT; cdr3_aa: CAISESGGQPQHF
j_call: TRBJ1-2; clone_size: NA; d_call: NA; v_call: TRBV12-3/TRBV12-4; cdr3_nt: TGTGCCAGCAGTTTCTCAGGATCTGGCTACACCTTC; cdr3_aa: CASSFSGSGYTF
j_call: TRBJ1-3; clone_size: NA; d_call: NA; v_call: TRBV3-1/TRBV3-2; cdr3_nt: TGTGCCAGCAGCCACGCGGGCTCTGGAAACACCATATATTTT; cdr3_aa: CASSHAGSGNTIYF
j_call: TRBJ1-2; clone_size: NA; d_call: NA; v_call: TRBV7-9; cdr3_nt: TGTGCCAGCAGCTTGGACTCCATCTATGGCTACACCTTC; cdr3_aa: CASSLDSIYGYTF
j_call: TRBJ2-3; clone_size: NA; d_call: TRBD2; v_call: TRBV5-1; cdr3_nt: TGCGCCAGCAGCTATACCTTAGCGGGCGCTAGCACAGATACGCAGTATTTT; cdr3_aa: CASSYTLAGASTDTQYF
j_call: TRBJ1-5; clone_size: NA; d_call: TRBD1; v_call: TRBV28; cdr3_nt: TGTGCCAGCAGCAGACCCGGGACAGGGAACAATCAGCCCCAGCATTTT; cdr3_aa: CASSRPGTGNNQPQHF
j_call: TRBJ2-5; clone_size: NA; d_call: NA; v_call: TRBV6-6; cdr3_nt: TGTGCCAGTCAGACGGACTTACAAGAGACCCAGTACTTC; cdr3_aa: CASQTDLQETQYF
j_call: TRBJ1-2; clone_size: NA; d_call: NA; v_call: TRBV7-2; cdr3_nt: TGTGCCAGCAGCCTTACAGGGTCTAACTATGGCTACACCTTC; cdr3_aa: CASSLTGSNYGYTF
j_call: TRBJ1-6; clone_size: NA; d_call: NA; v_call: TRBV3-1/TRBV3-2; cdr3_nt: TGTGCCAGCAGCCTGAGTAATTCACCCCTCCACTTT; cdr3_aa: CASSLSNSPLHF
j_call: TRBJ2-1; clone_size: NA; d_call: TRBD2; v_call: TRBV6-1; cdr3_nt: TGTGCCAGCAGTGTCCAAGGCGGGGGGACCCCCTACAATGAGCAGTTCTTC; cdr3_aa: CASSVQGGGTPYNEQFF
j_call: TRBJ2-1; clone_size: few; d_call: NA; v_call: TRBV27; cdr3_nt: TGTGCCAGCGGGCCTTGGGCGAATGAGCAGTTCTTC; cdr3_aa: CASGPWANEQFF
j_call: TRBJ1-1; clone_size: NA; d_call: NA; v_call: TRBV28; cdr3_nt: TGTGCCAGCAGCCTTATTAGTCGGGAGGCTGAAGCTTTCTTT; cdr3_aa: CASSLISREAEAFF
j_call: TRBJ2-2; clone_size: NA; d_call: NA; v_call: TRBV3-1/TRBV3-2; cdr3_nt: TGTGCCAGCAGCCAAGGTGGGGCCGGGGAGCTGTTTTTT; cdr3_aa: CASSQGGAGELFF
j_call: TRBJ2-1; clone_size: NA; d_call: TRBD2; v_call: TRBV7-8; cdr3_nt: TGTGCCAGCAGCCGAGTAGCGGGGGGCGGGAATGAGCAGTTCTTC; cdr3_aa: CASSRVAGGGNEQFF
j_call: TRBJ2-5; clone_size: NA; d_call: NA; v_call: TRBV7-2; cdr3_nt: TGTGCCAGCAGCGCCGGGACTCCTCAAGAGACCCAGTACTTC; cdr3_aa: CASSAGTPQETQYF
j_call: TRBJ2-1; clone_size: NA; d_call: TRBD1; v_call: TRBV19; cdr3_nt: TGTGCCAGTAGTACGGGACAGCCCGGTCATAATGAGCAGTTCTTC; cdr3_aa: CASSTGQPGHNEQFF
j_call: TRBJ1-5; clone_size: NA; d_call: TRBD1; v_call: TRBV4-3; cdr3_nt: TGCGCCAGCAGCCCCGACAGGGTCGGCAATCAGCCCCAGCATTTT; cdr3_aa: CASSPDRVGNQPQHF
j_call: TRBJ1-5; clone_size: NA; d_call: NA; v_call: TRBV7-8; cdr3_nt: TGTGCCAGCAGCAGGGATAGCAATCAGCCCCAGCATTTT; cdr3_aa: CASSRDSNQPQHF
j_call: TRBJ2-3; clone_size: NA; d_call: TRBD2; v_call: TRBV10-3; cdr3_nt: TGTGCCATCAGTGAGGTAACTAGCGGGGGCTTCACAGATACGCAGTATTTT; cdr3_aa: CAISEVTSGGFTDTQYF